The 11 T cell receptor beta chains in this list originate from one sample, sequenced in a study of a mutant IDH1 vaccine in newly diagnosed glioma. Method: immunoSEQ multiplex PCR; TCRdb's copy keeps in-frame clones and lacks some. The sample yields about 120,000 clones, 75% to 90% seen once. Sample time point: week 11, during vaccination. Each vaccine dose was 300 ug of mutant IDH1 20-mer peptide, with topical imiquimod. These receptors' antigens are unknown. Sequenced here: PBMCs, sampled from a glioma patient whose treatment included an IDH1 peptide vaccine. These receptors came from a woman aged 45-60 years with glioma.

The chain employs TRBV5-8 and TRBJ2-7; 9 bases are a match to TRBD2. The CDR3 is 17 residues long. The junction had 15 bases not matched to a gene; V was cut back by 2 bases and J by 6 bases. Looked up from germline, CDR1 is SGHTS and CDR2 is YDEGEE. The CDR3 sequence: CASSFRGDGGRASEQYF. CDR3 nucleotide sequence: TGTGCCAGCAGCTTCAGGGGTGATGGCGGGAGGGCCTCCGAGCAGTACTTC.

The chain combines TRBV11-3 with TRBJ2-1; D unclear. Germline V gene sequence: CDR1 SGHNT, CDR2 YENEEA. The V and J ends lost 1 base and 6 bases respectively, with 16 bases between them. The CDR3 has 16 residues. CDR3 region: CASSLGAARKANEQFF. CDR3 nucleotides: TGTGCCAGCAGCTTAGGTGCTGCACGAAAGGCCAATGAGCAGTTCTTC.

V gene TRBV9 combines with J gene TRBJ2-2, with TRBD1 identical over 8 bases. V shed 2 bases and J 5 bases; nucleotides not matched to a gene: 8. This CDR3 is built from 16 residues. In germline, CDR1 is SGDLS, CDR2 YYNGEE. This CDR3 is CASSVTDRGHTGELFF. DNA for the CDR3: TGTGCCAGCAGCGTTACTGACAGGGGCCATACCGGGGAGCTGTTTTTT.

The chain uses TRBV6-1 and TRBJ1-1, with 8 bases matching TRBD1. The CDR3 runs 15 residues. With V trimmed by 7 bases and J by 5 bases, 12 bases remained unmatched. Germline CDR1 and CDR2: MNHNS and SASEGT. The CDR3 reads CASTPRQGAWTEAFF. The CDR3, as DNA: TGTGCCAGCACCCCGCGGCAGGGGGCTTGGACTGAAGCTTTCTTT.

The rearrangement joins TRBV7-3 to TRBJ2-1, with unresolved D. The CDR3 is 17 residues long. CDR1 is SGHTA and CDR2 is FQGTGA in the germline V gene. V lost 2 bases to trimming and J lost 2 bases, with 16 bases between them. The CDR3 coding sequence is TGTGCCAGCAGCTTATTTTCCCAGGCGACCGCCTACAATGAGCAGTTCTTC. This codes for CASSLFSQATAYNEQFF.

V gene TRBV7-9 combines with J gene TRBJ2-7; 8 bases agree with TRBD1. J lost 0 bases, V lost 4 bases, and 5 bases had no gene match. This CDR3 has 15 amino acids. Germline V gene lookup returns CDR1 SEHNR and CDR2 FQNEAQ (reference sequence). The DNA of the CDR3 is TGTGCCAGCAGCTCAGGGACAGGATCCTCCTACGAGCAGTACTTC. It encodes CASSSGTGSSYEQYF.

The chain recombines TRBV2 with TRBJ2-3; D remains ambiguous. The CDR3 has 13 residues. V lost 3 bases to trimming and J lost 0 bases, with 4 bases between them. Germline values: CDR1 SNHLY, CDR2 FYNNEI. The CDR3 nucleotides read TGTGCCAGCAGTGACCCAAGCACAGATACGCAGTATTTT. Protein product: CASSDPSTDTQYF.

V is TRBV25-1 and J is TRBJ1-6; maybe TRBD1 (6 bases). The CDR3 spans 15 residues. The V gene lost 3 bases and the J gene lost 10 bases, with 16 bases spanning the gap. Germline V gene data show CDR1 as MGHDK and CDR2 as SYGVNS. The CDR3 loop is CASSDWGQTSSPLHF. CDR3 sequence (DNA): TGTGCCAGCAGTGATTGGGGACAAACCAGCTCACCCCTCCACTTT.

The rearrangement links TRBV11-2 to TRBJ2-7; D remains unclear. Per the germline V gene, CDR1 is SGHAT and CDR2 is FQNNGV. This CDR3 region has 13 residues. V dropped 4 bases and J dropped 2 bases, with 9 bases sitting between them. The CDR3 DNA reads TGTGCCAGCAGCTCAAACCGACCCTACGAGCAGTACTTC. Its protein product is CASSSNRPYEQYF.

The rearrangement joins TRBV6-1 to TRBJ1-4; weak D call: TRBD1 (5 bases). Germline values: CDR1 MNHNS, CDR2 SASEGT. V was shortened by 5 bases and J by 8 bases, with 15 bases between the two germline ends. This CDR3 is 14 amino acids long. CDR3: CASSSPGRDEKLFF. In DNA form, the CDR3 reads TGTGCCAGCAGTTCCCCAGGCAGGGACGAAAAACTGTTTTTT.

The rearrangement uses TRBV27 and TRBJ2-7; D remains unclear. CDR3 length: 15 amino acids. Germline V gene lookup returns CDR1 MNHEY and CDR2 SMNVEV (reference sequence). V was cut by 6 bases and J by 0 bases, with 15 bases left in between. The DNA of the CDR3 is TGTGCCAGCAGCCCGTCGACCAGGCCCTCCTACGAGCAGTACTTC. Encoded protein: CASSPSTRPSYEQYF.